The clone carrying this TCR beta chain showed up just once. No antigen is known for it. This sample is part of a study of cytomegalovirus exposure and HLA in healthy donors. PCR involved 60 Vbeta and 13 Jbeta primers. Libraries were prepared by immunoSEQ multiplex PCR; TCRdb keeps only in-frame clonotypes and omits some of them. The sample yields roughly 130,000 clones, about 82% seen once. Overall study findings and caveats: It was reported in a later analysis that an Asian-associated ancestry cluster showed fewer N-insertions than the roughly 670-donor mean. The authors considered a cluster of highly shared sequence variants likely to be a sequencing artifact. Later work found that TCR association rates differed between HLA loci; DRB1 had the most and HLA-C the fewest.

Germline lookup yields CDR1 MNHEY and CDR2 SVGAGI. This CDR3 contains 15 residues. Trimming cost V 7 bases and J 0 bases, with 16 bases left between them. Nominal health characterized the donors when sampled, though unrecorded immune exposures were likely. The sequenced sample consisted of PBMCs. The TCR was taken from a man aged 30 to 45 in good health and CMV-seronegative. V is TRBV6-5 and J is TRBJ2-7; D is uncertain. In DNA form, the CDR3 reads TGTGCCAGCAAAATTTCAATCTCGAGCTCCTACGAGCAGTACTTC. Translation gives CASKISISSSYEQYF.